Listed here are 8 T cell receptor beta chains from one sample, sequenced in a study of blood T cell repertoires in COVID-19. The protocol was immunoSEQ multiplex PCR, while the TCRdb copy is restricted to in-frame clones and leaves out a portion. Of approximately 100,000 clones in the sample, just under 85% are singletons; the top ten hold about 9.4%. The source material was peripheral blood. These receptors all stem from an older man with acute or convalescent COVID-19.

This clone was detected only once. This chain uses TRBV9 with TRBJ2-1, with D possibly matching TRBD2 (6 bases). CDR1 is SGDLS, CDR2 YYNGEE, per germline. The CDR3 spans 18 residues. V was cut by 0 bases and J by 5 bases, with 21 bases left in between. The CDR3 DNA reads as TGTGCCAGCAGCGTAGCTACTGGGACTCAGGTGTATAACAATGAGCAGTTCTTC. This encodes CASSVATGTQVYNNEQFF.

This clone has only a few counts. The rearrangement joins TRBV6-5 to TRBJ1-2; D is unclear. This CDR3 is built from 14 residues. The V end lost 5 bases, the J end lost 1 base, and 11 bases lay between the germline ends. Germline V gene sequence: CDR1 MNHEY, CDR2 SVGAGI. CDR3: CASSLRGDNYGYTF. DNA for the CDR3: TGTGCCAGCAGTCTAAGAGGAGATAACTATGGCTACACCTTC.

J is TRBJ2-1 and V is TRBV7-2; no firm D call. CDR1 is SGHTA, CDR2 FQGNSA, per germline. The V gene lost 2 bases and the J gene lost 3 bases, with 11 bases spanning the gap. This CDR3 has 15 residues. The CDR3 reads CASSLSGYLYNEQFF. DNA for the CDR3: TGTGCCAGCAGCTTATCCGGGTATCTCTACAATGAGCAGTTCTTC.

V and J are TRBV6-5 and TRBJ1-5; TRBD1 aligns across 8 bases. Trimming at V came to 6 bases and at J to 2 bases, leaving 0 bases not matched to a gene. The CDR3 contains 13 residues. CDR1 is MNHEY, CDR2 SVGAGI, per germline. CDR3 DNA: TGTGCCAGCAGGGGACAGGGCAATCAGCCCCAGCATTTT. Translation gives CASRGQGNQPQHF.

CDR3 DNA: TGCGCCAGCAGCACAGACAGGGCGAACACTGAAGCTTTCTTT. Its protein product is CASSTDRANTEAFF. The chain joins TRBV5-1 to TRBJ1-1; 7 positions match TRBD1. Per the germline V gene, CDR1 is SGHRS and CDR2 is YFSETQ. This CDR3 is 14 amino acids long. V was clipped by 4 bases and J by 1 base; unmatched bases: 4.

The chain joins TRBV11-2 to TRBJ1-5; D might be TRBD1 (6 bases). The CDR3 runs 15 residues. Germline CDR1 is SGHAT and CDR2 is FQNNGV. Trimming removed 4 bases at V and 4 bases at J, with 14 bases between. As DNA, the CDR3 is TGTGCCAGCAGCTCCATCGGGACACCTAATCAGCCCCAGCATTTT. This encodes CASSSIGTPNQPQHF.

The V gene is TRBV11-1, the J gene TRBJ1-1; unclear D gene. The V gene's germline CDR1 is SGHAT and CDR2 FQDESV (reference sequence). The CDR3 has 13 residues. Trimming cost V 0 bases and J 6 bases, with 8 bases left between them. CDR3 coding DNA: TGTGCCAGCAGCTTAGCAGGACTGCCTGAAGCTTTCTTT. It yields the protein CASSLAGLPEAFF.

The rearrangement uses TRBV7-9 and TRBJ1-5; weak D call: TRBD1 (5 bases). The CDR3 length is 12 residues. Trimming shortened V by 5 bases and J by 6 bases, and 8 bases separated the two germline ends. Germline values: CDR1 SEHNR, CDR2 FQNEAQ (reference sequence). The CDR3 nucleotides read TGTGCCAGCAGCAGGGGAGGTCAGCCCCAGCATTTT. Amino acids: CASSRGGQPQHF.